Below, one T cell receptor (beta chain) is given with its context. Per individual sample, total RNA of at least 6 micrograms was extracted. This sample is drawn from a study of blood T cells in healthy people across ages. It was with a sample-barcoded 5' primer and a J-beta primer mix that a second PCR of roughly 7 to 12 cycles was run. TCRdb passed the 5' RACE reads through MiXCR, listing each CDR3 protein once. The table shows roughly 700,000 distinct CDR3 sequences, with approximately 50% occurring only once. V lost 2 bases to trimming and J lost 10 bases, with 9 bases between them. Germline CDR1 reads MDHEN; CDR2 reads SYDVKM. The CDR3 runs to 12 residues.

V gene TRBV28 combines with J gene TRBJ2-1; unclear D gene. This clonotype was sampled from an older woman in good health. What was sequenced was blood. The CDR3: CASSLATYEQFF. The CDR3 nucleotides read TGTGCCAGCAGTTTAGCGACCTACGAGCAGTTCTTC.